Below are 30 T cell receptor beta chains sequenced from a single sample in a study of technical replicates of blood from a few donors. TCRdb keeps only in-frame clones here, not all; method: immunoSEQ multiplex PCR. The table shows 80,000 to 90,000 clones, with about 93% occurring only once. The sequencing sample was made of T cells isolated from PBMCs. Every receptor here comes from a human donor in good health.

The V gene is TRBV4-1, the J gene TRBJ1-1; 7 bases line up with TRBD1. This CDR3 region has 16 residues. Germline-derived CDR1 and CDR2 are MGHRA and YSYEKL. V was pared by 2 bases and J by 3 bases, with 9 bases of the junction left unmatched. The CDR3 is CASSQQPQGSDTEAFF. CDR3 nucleotides: TGCGCCAGCAGCCAACAGCCACAGGGGTCGGACACTGAAGCTTTCTTT.

The V and J genes are TRBV18 and TRBJ1-5, with 7 bases fitting TRBD1. The CDR3 has 15 amino acids. Germline values: CDR1 KGHSH, CDR2 LQKENI. V trimming: 2 bases; J trimming: 2 bases; junction bases outside the gene matches: 3. CDR3 region: CASSPTQGGNQPQHF. In DNA form, the CDR3 reads TGTGCCAGCTCACCAACCCAGGGGGGCAATCAGCCCCAGCATTTT.

This chain connects TRBV4-2 to TRBJ2-7; perhaps TRBD1 as D (5 bases). From germline, CDR1 is LGHNA and CDR2 YNFKEQ. CDR3 length: 16 residues. Trimming took off 0 bases at V and 2 bases at J, with 14 bases between the two ends. CDR3 sequence (DNA): TGTGCCAGCAGCCAAGATCTTGGGGCCGAGACCTACGAGCAGTACTTC. Protein sequence: CASSQDLGAETYEQYF.

The chain is built from TRBV5-1 and TRBJ2-7; 8 bases agree with TRBD2. Germline V gene data show CDR1 as SGHRS and CDR2 as YFSETQ. The V segment lost 3 bases and the J segment 5 bases; nucleotides outside the gene matches: 10. The CDR3 extends over 15 amino acids. The CDR3 reads CASSSYSGTSNEQYF. CDR3 nucleotides: TGCGCCAGCAGCTCTTATAGCGGGACCTCTAACGAGCAGTACTTC.

The chain carries TRBV5-4 and TRBJ2-3, with TRBD2 identical over 7 bases. With 7 bases clipped from V and 7 bases from J, the junction kept 9 bases outside the gene matches. There are 13 residues in the CDR3. Germline V gene lookup returns CDR1 SGHNT and CDR2 YYREEE (reference sequence). As DNA, the CDR3 is TGTGCCAGCGAACTCCAAGCGGGGAATACGCAGTATTTT. Translated, it gives CASELQAGNTQYF.

In DNA, the CDR3 is TGTGCCAGCAGGAGGGATGAGAATCAGCCCCAGCATTTT. This encodes CASRRDENQPQHF. V is TRBV6-5 and J is TRBJ1-5; D remains unclear. The CDR3 has 13 residues. CDR1 and CDR2 from the germline V gene are MNHEY and SVGAGI. V lost 6 bases to trimming and J lost 4 bases, with 10 bases between them.

This chain joins TRBV19 and TRBJ2-7, with D unresolved. Looked up from germline, CDR1 is LNHDA and CDR2 is SQIVND (reference sequence). The CDR3 consists of 14 residues. V was clipped by 3 bases and J by 3 bases, with 12 bases between them. The CDR3 DNA is TGTGCCAGTAGTATTGTGTCGACTCACTACGAGCAGTACTTC. This codes for CASSIVSTHYEQYF.

In nucleotides, the CDR3 is TGTGCCACCAGCAGAGTCTATCTTCGACAGAACACTGAAGCTTTCTTT. Its translation: CATSRVYLRQNTEAFF. V is TRBV15 and J is TRBJ1-1; D not certain. Trimming took 1 base from V and 1 from J, leaving 13 bases between them. The CDR3 length is 16 residues. CDR1 LNHNV and CDR2 YYDKDF come from the germline V gene (reference sequence).

J is TRBJ2-1 and V is TRBV2; TRBD2 aligns across 9 bases. This CDR3 has 16 amino acids. V trimming: 3 bases; J trimming: 0 bases; junction bases outside the gene matches: 3. Per the germline V gene, CDR1 is SNHLY and CDR2 is FYNNEI. The CDR3 region has the DNA TGTGCCAGCAGTGAGAGCGGGGGGATCTCCTACAATGAGCAGTTCTTC. It specifies CASSESGGISYNEQFF.

J is TRBJ2-7 and V is TRBV5-1, with 8 bases identical to TRBD1. The CDR3 runs 16 residues. Germline V CDR1 and CDR2: SGHRS, YFSETQ. J gave up 2 bases and V 0 bases, and 7 bases lay outside the gene matches. In DNA form, the CDR3 reads TGCGCCAGCAGCTTGGACGAAACAGGGGGAACCTACGAGCAGTACTTC. Its translation is CASSLDETGGTYEQYF.

The CDR3 coding sequence is TGTGCCAGCAGTTTTGTCTTAGAAGAGACCCAGTACTTC. Translating gives CASSFVLEETQYF. The chain is built from TRBV28 and TRBJ2-5; D remains unclear. This CDR3 comprises 13 residues. Trimming removed 3 bases at V and 3 bases at J, with 8 bases between. Per germline, CDR1 MDHEN and CDR2 SYDVKM. Variable domain in full (rest from reference TRBV28 and TRBJ2-5): DVKVTQSSRYLVKRTGEKVFLECVQDMDHENMFWYRQDPGLGLRLIYFSYDVKMKEKGDIPEGYSVSREKKERFSLILESASTNQTSMYLCASSFVLEETQYFGPGTRLLVL.

This clone was counted a single time. V and J are TRBV6-4 and TRBJ1-1; D gene unclear. Germline V gene lookup returns CDR1 MRHNA and CDR2 SNTAGT. V lost 3 bases and J lost 6, with 11 bases in between. The CDR3 is 13 residues long. For the CDR3, the DNA is TGTGCCAGCAGTGAATCGGGGTACGCTGAAGCTTTCTTT. Translated: CASSESGYAEAFF.

This chain links TRBV6-5 with TRBJ2-7; TRBD2 agrees at 7 bases. CDR1 and CDR2 (germline): MNHEY, SVGAGI. After removal of 7 bases from V and 0 bases from J, the junction contained 6 bases not matched to a gene. This CDR3 is built from 14 residues. DNA for the CDR3: TGTGCCAGCAAGCGGGAAGAAAACTCCTACGAGCAGTACTTC. It specifies CASKREENSYEQYF.

The chain carries TRBV28 and TRBJ1-5; 7 bases are shared with TRBD1. J was trimmed by 6 bases and V by 6 bases; bases with no gene match: 11. There are 15 residues in the CDR3. Per germline, CDR1 MDHEN and CDR2 SYDVKM. CDR3 protein: CASSIRQGFLQPQHF. The CDR3 nucleotides are TGTGCCAGCAGCATAAGACAGGGATTCCTTCAGCCCCAGCATTTT.

The chain uses TRBV13 and TRBJ2-7; TRBD1 matches at 8 bases. Germline-derived CDR1 and CDR2 are PRHDT and FYEKMQ (reference sequence). The CDR3 loop spans 15 amino acids. J lost 2 bases, V lost 5 bases, and 8 bases had no gene match. The CDR3 loop reads CASSTSGTGPYEQYF. Written as DNA, the CDR3 is TGTGCCAGCAGCACCTCCGGGACAGGCCCCTACGAGCAGTACTTC.

This chain links TRBV19 with TRBJ2-6, with a possible D match to TRBD1 (5 bases). The CDR3 runs to 16 residues. With 3 bases removed from V and 4 bases from J, the gap between germline ends came to 13 bases. CDR1 LNHDA and CDR2 SQIVND come from the germline V gene (reference sequence). The CDR3 nucleotides are TGTGCCAGTAGTATTGCAGGGTTATCGGGGGCCAACGTCCTGACTTTC. Translated, it gives CASSIAGLSGANVLTF.

J is TRBJ2-5 and V is TRBV30; the D gene is possibly TRBD1 (5 bases). V lost 0 bases and J lost 4, with 15 bases in between. CDR1 is GTSNPN and CDR2 is SVGIG in the germline V gene (reference sequence). CDR3 size: 15 residues. The CDR3 reads CAWSVLGLNGETQYF. The CDR3 region has the DNA TGTGCCTGGAGTGTACTGGGGCTCAATGGAGAGACCCAGTACTTC. Drawing the rest from reference TRBV30 and TRBJ2-5, the complete variable domain is SQTIHQWPATLVQPVGSPLSLECTVEGTSNPNLYWYRQAAGRGLQLLFYSVGIGQISSEVPQNLSASRPQDRQFILSSKKLLLSDSGFYLCAWSVLGLNGETQYFGPGTRLLVL.

In DNA form, the CDR3 reads TGTGCCAGTAACGCGGGAGGGCCGTTATACGAGCAGTACTTC. It yields the protein CASNAGGPLYEQYF. J is TRBJ2-7 and V is TRBV19; 9 nucleotides align to TRBD2. The CDR3 loop spans 14 amino acids. V lost 7 bases and J lost 4; bases outside the gene matches: 8. In germline, CDR1 is LNHDA, CDR2 SQIVND (reference sequence).

The chain couples TRBV28 to TRBJ1-3; D is unclear. The ends were cut back, 6 bases at V and 0 bases at J, with 15 bases in the middle. This CDR3 comprises 16 residues. Per the germline V gene, CDR1 is MDHEN and CDR2 is SYDVKM. The CDR3 reads CASRTPPRDSGNTIYF. CDR3 sequence (DNA): TGTGCCAGCAGGACCCCACCGAGGGACTCTGGAAACACCATATATTTT.

This chain uses TRBV28 with TRBJ2-7, with D perhaps matching TRBD1 (6 bases). V gave up 3 bases and J gave up 6 bases, with 9 bases separating them. Looked up from germline, CDR1 is MDHEN and CDR2 is SYDVKM. There are 12 residues in the CDR3. The CDR3: CASSFGGGEQYF. The CDR3 DNA is TGTGCCAGCAGTTTTGGGGGCGGCGAGCAGTACTTC.

The chain uses TRBV28 and TRBJ2-1, with 13 positions matching TRBD2. Germline assignment: CDR1 MDHEN and CDR2 SYDVKM. V shed 5 bases and J 4 bases; nucleotides not matched to a gene: 2. CDR3 length: 15 residues. The CDR3 nucleotides read TGTGCCAGCAGTCGACTAGCGGGAGGTTACAATGAGCAGTTCTTC. This translates into CASSRLAGGYNEQFF.

The chain carries TRBV19 and TRBJ1-4, with no clear D. Germline V lookup: CDR1 LNHDA, CDR2 SQIVND (reference sequence). Trimming stripped 8 bases from V and 6 bases from J, with 19 bases between. CDR3 length: 15 amino acids. The CDR3 DNA sequence: TGTGCCAGTTCTCTCCGAGGCCTGGGTGATGAAAAACTGTTTTTT. Protein product: CASSLRGLGDEKLFF. Filled out from reference TRBV19 and TRBJ1-4, the complete variable domain reads DGGITQSPKYLFRKEGQNVTLSCEQNLNHDAMYWYRQDPGQGLRLIYYSQIVNDFQKGDIAEGYSVSREKKESFPLTVTSAQKNPTAFYLCASSLRGLGDEKLFFGSGTQLSVL.

The chain recombines TRBV5-1 with TRBJ1-6, with 7 bases lining up with TRBD1. The ends lost 2 bases at V and 9 bases at J; junction bases unmatched: 2. The CDR3 is 13 residues long. Germline lookup yields CDR1 SGHRS and CDR2 YFSETQ. In DNA form, the CDR3 reads TGCGCCAGCAGCTTCCAGGGGGGTTCACCCCTCCACTTT. Translated: CASSFQGGSPLHF.

J is TRBJ1-1 and V is TRBV4-1; D is possibly TRBD1 (6 bases). V was trimmed by 0 bases and J by 2 bases, leaving 13 bases between them. The CDR3 sequence is 16 residues long. The V gene's germline CDR1 is MGHRA and CDR2 YSYEKL. CDR3 residues: CASSQDRTGRNTEAFF. The DNA for the CDR3 is TGCGCCAGCAGCCAAGATAGAACAGGGAGAAACACTGAAGCTTTCTTT.

The chain joins TRBV27 to TRBJ1-1; TRBD1 might be the D (5 bases). V was trimmed by 10 bases and J by 0 bases, leaving 15 bases between them. The CDR3 covers 14 residues. CDR1 MNHEY and CDR2 SMNVEV come from the germline V gene (reference sequence). CDR3 in DNA: TGTGCCACCCATACTGGGGGGTTGAACACTGAAGCTTTCTTT. The encoded protein is CATHTGGLNTEAFF.

The chain is built from TRBV7-9 and TRBJ2-7; D is perhaps TRBD1 (5 bases). V lost 4 bases and J 2 bases, leaving 6 bases between the germline ends. The CDR3 runs 12 residues. Germline V gene sequence: CDR1 SEHNR, CDR2 FQNEAQ (reference sequence). The CDR3 DNA is TGTGCCAGCAGCTCAGGGACCTACGAGCAGTACTTC. Protein: CASSSGTYEQYF.

The chain employs TRBV9 and TRBJ1-2, with 10 bases lining up with TRBD1. Germline V gene lookup returns CDR1 SGDLS and CDR2 YYNGEE. V was clipped by 5 bases and J by 4 bases; unmatched bases: 5. This CDR3 is 14 amino acids long. CDR3 coding DNA: TGTGCCAGCAGAGGACAGGGGGGAAGCTATGGCTACACCTTC. Translated: CASRGQGGSYGYTF.

This rearrangement joins TRBV6-5 to TRBJ1-4; no clear D. From germline, CDR1 is MNHEY and CDR2 SVGAGI. V lost 6 bases and J 4 bases, leaving 3 bases between the germline ends. The CDR3 is 11 amino acids. The CDR3 region has the DNA TGTGCCAGCAGACTTAATGAAAAACTGTTTTTT. It is translated as CASRLNEKLFF.

The chain links TRBV5-1 to TRBJ1-4; D is uncertain. V lost 3 bases, J lost 12 bases, and 15 bases lay in between. The germline gives CDR1 SGHRS, CDR2 YFSETQ. The CDR3 is 13 residues long. The chain's CDR3 is CASSSRRSEELFF. Here the CDR3 DNA reads TGCGCCAGCAGCTCCCGACGGAGCGAGGAACTGTTTTTT.

This chain links TRBV6-5 with TRBJ2-2; the D is unclear. This CDR3 contains 13 residues. CDR1 is MNHEY, CDR2 SVGAGI, per germline. The V and J ends lost 6 bases and 4 bases respectively, with 9 bases between them. CDR3 residues: CASSSRATGELFF. The CDR3 nucleotides are TGTGCCAGCAGCTCCCGAGCCACCGGGGAGCTGTTTTTT.